This TCR beta chain was profiled in a study of CD8+ T cells in alopecia areata. As the sequencing template, cDNA was produced by extracting RNA and reverse transcribing it. Sequenced by immunoSEQ multiplex PCR; TCRdb stores in-frame clones only, minus some. This sample has 100,000 to 140,000 clones, with 84% found just once. Sample treatment: oral pan-JAK inhibitor, 5-10 mg twice daily. CDR1 is MGHRA, CDR2 YSYEKL, per germline. V lost 3 bases and J lost 1; bases outside the gene matches: 9. The CDR3 has 17 amino acids. The source of this sequence is a human donor with alopecia areata. The sample consisted of CD8+ T cells sorted from blood, taken at week 24, from a patient treated with tofacitinib. This sequence joins TRBV4-1 and TRBJ2-3; 8 positions agree with TRBD2. In DNA form, the CDR3 reads TGCGCCAGCAGCCAGTCAATGGAACTAGCGGGCACAGATACGCAGTATTTT. As protein: CASSQSMELAGTDTQYF.